The clone carrying this T cell receptor beta chain was seen more than once but under ten times. Its antigen remains unknown. V was pared by 8 bases and J by 0 bases, with 9 bases of the junction left unmatched. From germline, CDR1 is SQVTM and CDR2 ANQGSEA. The CDR3 loop spans 14 amino acids. This record comes from a study of beta chain features in type 1 diabetes. General study points: Shorter TCRB CDR3s, moderately but significantly so, marked every one of the four CD4+ subsets in Type 1 diabetes patients.

Of the isolated RNA, all was reverse transcribed, and so the sequenced material was expressed TCRB transcripts. Only in-frame clones appear in the TCRdb table, and some are missing; sequencing was by immunoSEQ multiplex PCR. Found here are about 710,000 clones, around 15% of them singletons; the top ten hold approximately 0.039%. This rearrangement joins TRBV29-1 to TRBJ2-5; 7 nucleotides align to TRBD2. The TCR originated in a man between 18 and 29 years old with type 1 diabetes. Sequenced material: naive CD4+ T cells from blood. CDR3 sequence reads: CSSKLLADQETQYF. The CDR3 DNA is TGCAGCTCTAAACTTCTAGCGGACCAAGAGACCCAGTACTTC.